A selection of T cell receptor beta chains follows, all from one sample in a study of T-cell reconstitution after alpha-beta-depleted transplantation in children. TCRdb itself ran the PCR reads through MiXCR, one entry per CDR3 protein. The sample includes some 240,000 distinct CDR3 sequences, 9.7% of them seen just once. The specimen comprised PBMCs from the stem cell graft donor, sampled from the stem cell graft. These receptors came from a human donor who donated a stem cell graft to a child with SCID. Each CDR3 is given with its conserved first and last residue. D genes are given only for firm matches. Rows may omit the clone size; those that give it use once, few, many or a size class.

-	TRBJ2-3	TRBV12-3/TRBV12-4	many	CASSLLHTQYF	TGTGCCAGCAGTTTGCTTCATACGCAGTATTTT
TRBD1	TRBJ2-3	TRBV7-2	many	CASSPGTGGIYTQYF	TGTGCCAGCAGCCCAGGGACAGGGGGCATATATACGCAGTATTTT
-	TRBJ2-5	TRBV20-1	many	CSAEDRGRIRQETQYF	TGCAGTGCTGAAGACAGAGGACGGATACGCCAAGAGACCCAGTACTTC
-	TRBJ1-4	TRBV3-1	many	CASSYGRGKYATNEKLFF	TGTGCCAGCAGCTACGGACGGGGCAAGTACGCAACTAATGAAAAACTGTTTTTT
-	TRBJ1-3	TRBV6-1	many	CASSPGFSSGNTIYF	TGTGCCAGCAGCCCAGGGTTTAGCTCTGGAAACACCATATATTTT
-	TRBJ1-2	TRBV12-3/TRBV12-4	-	CASSFQGIDYGYTF	TGTGCCAGCAGTTTCCAGGGGATAGATTATGGCTACACCTTC
TRBD2	TRBJ2-5	TRBV28	many	CASSLSGLAGETQYF	TGTGCCAGCAGTTTATCAGGACTAGCCGGGGAGACCCAGTACTTC
TRBD1	TRBJ2-7	TRBV6-2/TRBV6-3	-	CASSYPRLRQGYYEQYF	TGTGCCAGCAGTTACCCGAGACTTCGACAGGGATACTACGAGCAGTACTTC
-	TRBJ1-4	TRBV6-1	many	CASRHTDPTNEKLFF	TGTGCCAGCAGACACACCGATCCAACTAATGAAAAACTGTTTTTT
TRBD1	TRBJ2-3	TRBV5-1	many	CASSRQGQGTDTQYF	TGCGCCAGCAGCCGACAGGGACAGGGCACAGATACGCAGTATTTT
TRBD2	TRBJ2-5	TRBV20-1	few	CSARWASGGKETQYF	TGCAGTGCCCGTTGGGCTAGCGGGGGGAAAGAGACCCAGTACTTC
TRBD2	TRBJ2-3	TRBV6-2/TRBV6-3	many	CASRIAGGSTDTQYF	TGTGCCAGCAGGATAGCGGGGGGAAGCACAGATACGCAGTATTTT
-	TRBJ2-2	TRBV20-1	many	CSARFGASNTGELFF	TGCAGTGCTAGATTCGGGGCCTCGAACACCGGGGAGCTGTTTTTT
TRBD1	TRBJ1-1	TRBV10-3	many	CAISPRTGGTEAFF	TGTGCCATCAGCCCAAGGACAGGGGGCACTGAAGCTTTCTTT
-	TRBJ1-6	TRBV9	-	CASSALTVGSPLHF	TGTGCCAGCAGCGCCCTTACCGTGGGATCACCCCTCCACTTT
TRBD1	TRBJ2-2	TRBV9	many	CASSPQGTGLTGELFF	TGTGCCAGCAGCCCCCAAGGGACAGGGTTAACCGGGGAGCTGTTTTTT
-	TRBJ1-1	TRBV30	many	CAWSAGVWNTEAFF	TGTGCCTGGAGTGCCGGCGTTTGGAACACTGAAGCTTTCTTT
TRBD2	TRBJ2-1	TRBV6-1	many	CASSAPGLALLYNEQFF	TGTGCCAGCAGTGCCCCGGGACTAGCCCTTCTATACAATGAGCAGTTCTTC
TRBD1	TRBJ1-3	TRBV12-3/TRBV12-4	many	CASSQGAENTIYF	TGTGCCAGCAGTCAGGGGGCCGAAAACACCATATATTTT
-	TRBJ1-5	TRBV27	many	CASSPLWGRHDNQPQHF	TGTGCCAGCAGCCCCTTATGGGGGCGGCATGACAATCAGCCCCAGCATTTT
TRBD1	TRBJ1-1	TRBV4-1	many	CASSPTQGENTEAFF	TGCGCCAGCAGCCCGACACAGGGGGAGAACACTGAAGCTTTCTTT
-	TRBJ1-1	TRBV20-1	-	CSAETVAGGSEAFF	TGCAGTGCTGAAACCGTTGCTGGGGGGAGTGAAGCTTTCTTT
-	TRBJ1-1	TRBV5-6	few	CASSLSREGINTEAFF	TGTGCCAGCAGCTTATCCAGGGAAGGGATCAACACTGAAGCTTTCTTT
-	TRBJ1-1	TRBV7-8	many	CASSLVAGAGTEAFF	TGTGCCAGCAGCTTAGTCGCGGGCGCGGGCACTGAAGCTTTCTTT
TRBD2	TRBJ2-3	TRBV7-8	-	CASSFGLAGGTSTDTQYF	TGTGCCAGCAGCTTCGGACTAGCGGGGGGCACGAGCACAGATACGCAGTATTTT
-	TRBJ2-5	TRBV12-3/TRBV12-4	many	CASSRTGETQYF	TGTGCCAGCAGCCGGACCGGAGAGACCCAGTACTTC
-	TRBJ2-2	TRBV6-5	many	CASSYVEGDGELFF	TGTGCCAGCAGTTATGTAGAAGGGGACGGGGAGCTGTTTTTT
TRBD1	TRBJ2-3	TRBV5-1	many	CASSFPGQGKSDTQYF	TGCGCCAGCAGCTTTCCGGGACAGGGGAAGTCAGATACGCAGTATTTT
-	TRBJ2-6	TRBV7-2	many	CASSLVKFRPGANVLTF	TGTGCCAGCAGCTTAGTAAAATTTCGGCCAGGGGCCAACGTCCTGACTTTC
-	TRBJ1-1	TRBV12-3/TRBV12-4	-	CASSLQIKNTEAFF	TGTGCCAGCAGTTTACAGATAAAGAACACTGAAGCTTTCTTT
-	TRBJ2-5	TRBV7-2	few	CASSSAITETQYF	TGTGCCAGCAGCTCCGCTATCACGGAAACCCAGTACTTC
-	TRBJ2-7	TRBV20-1	many	CSARSFDEQYF	TGCAGTGCTCGGAGTTTTGACGAGCAGTACTTC
TRBD1	TRBJ1-1	TRBV13	few	CASSTLGQGWMNTEAFF	TGTGCCAGCAGCACTCTCGGACAGGGGTGGATGAACACTGAAGCTTTCTTT
-	TRBJ2-6	TRBV6-2/TRBV6-3	few	CASTMGNSGANVLTF	TGTGCCAGCACCATGGGGAATTCTGGGGCCAACGTCCTGACTTTC
-	TRBJ2-7	TRBV4-2	-	CASSPRTEAYEQYF	TGTGCCAGCAGCCCCAGGACAGAAGCGTACGAGCAGTACTTC
TRBD1	TRBJ1-6	TRBV28	many	CASRGQGVYNSPLHF	TGTGCCAGCAGGGGACAGGGAGTCTATAATTCACCCCTCCACTTT
-	TRBJ2-5	TRBV18	many	CASSPGLIQETQYF	TGTGCCAGCTCACCAGGGCTCATACAAGAGACCCAGTACTTC
TRBD1	TRBJ1-5	TRBV5-1	many	CASSAGTGGEQPQHF	TGCGCCAGCAGCGCCGGGACAGGGGGAGAACAGCCCCAGCATTTT
-	TRBJ1-3	TRBV4-1	many	CASSQARGKEDGNTIYF	TGCGCCAGCAGCCAAGCAAGGGGGAAGGAGGATGGAAACACCATATATTTT
TRBD1	TRBJ2-3	TRBV20-1	many	CSADDREGDTQYF	TGCAGTGCTGACGACAGGGAAGGAGATACGCAGTATTTT
-	TRBJ2-2	TRBV20-1	many	CSARVTDTGELFF	TGCAGTGCTAGAGTAACGGACACCGGGGAGCTGTTTTTT
TRBD1	TRBJ1-2	TRBV18	many	CASSRGGDYTF	TGTGCCAGCTCACGAGGGGGCGACTACACCTTC